These T cell receptor beta chains were read from a single sample in a study of T cell changes during pregnancy in multiple sclerosis. Assay used: immunoSEQ multiplex PCR; TCRdb lists only in-frame clones, some missing. The sample shows over 40,000 clones, 85% to 95% of them seen only once. Here the sequenced sample was peripheral blood, taken in the third trimester of pregnancy. These receptor sequences come from a female donor with multiple sclerosis, enrolled in a pregnancy study. Both conserved end residues are trimmed from each CDR3. A D gene is named only where the DNA matches it firmly. The size field is filled for only some rows; it gives once, few, many or a size class.

abundance	d_gene	v_gene	j_gene	CDR3aa
-	TRBD1	TRBV29-1	TRBJ1-2	SVVTGQFKGYGYT
-	TRBD2	TRBV19	TRBJ2-3	ASRGTSGRKISDTQY
-	TRBD2	TRBV7-9	TRBJ2-4	ASSTSMGLAGNKNIQY
-	TRBD2	TRBV28	TRBJ2-7	ASSTNHRTSGTYEQY
-	TRBD2	TRBV7-9	TRBJ2-2	ASTIPGLAPAGELF
-	TRBD2	TRBV5-1	TRBJ2-5	ASSVGTISSETQY
-	-	TRBV27	TRBJ2-5	ASSPPPYRTQY
-	-	TRBV5-1	TRBJ1-4	ASSLAGVNEKLF
-	TRBD2	TRBV4-2	TRBJ2-5	ASSQEEPSGTETQY
once	-	TRBV27	TRBJ2-7	ASSFGGYSYEQY
-	-	TRBV4-3	TRBJ1-5	ASSQETRGQPQH
-	TRBD1	TRBV4-2	TRBJ1-4	ASSPGQGDRNEKLF
few	-	TRBV9	TRBJ1-3	ASSVGQGNTIY
-	-	TRBV7-9	TRBJ1-5	ASSRNNQPQH
-	TRBD1	TRBV4-2	TRBJ2-1	ASSQPDRGVNEQF
few	TRBD2	TRBV18	TRBJ2-5	ASSTGLAGTETQY
-	-	TRBV5-1	TRBJ2-4	ASSLWPVGENIQY
-	TRBD1	TRBV5-6	TRBJ2-1	ASSFTGVAAYNEQF
once	-	TRBV6-5	TRBJ2-7	ASSYSGAETEQY
-	TRBD1	TRBV7-3	TRBJ2-6	ASSLQGAGANVLT
-	TRBD1	TRBV9	TRBJ1-4	ASSVETGGNEKLF
-	-	TRBV29-1	TRBJ1-3	SVVEAGGGNTIY
-	-	TRBV9	TRBJ1-2	ASSVVPGPDYGYT
-	-	TRBV6-5	TRBJ2-2	ASSYVPRNTGELF
-	-	TRBV6-1	TRBJ2-7	ASSEKGASSYEQY
-	-	TRBV5-1	TRBJ2-7	ASARLSGHYEQY
-	TRBD1	TRBV5-4	TRBJ1-4	ASSAGTGHYEKLF
once	TRBD1	TRBV7-2	TRBJ2-1	ASSLGGTGGRNEQF
-	-	TRBV5-8	TRBJ2-7	ASSPRPGGYEQY
-	TRBD2	TRBV2	TRBJ2-2	ASSDGGRAAGELF
-	TRBD2	TRBV11-2	TRBJ2-7	ASSLDPGGWYEQY
-	TRBD1	TRBV6-1	TRBJ2-7	ASTRGGGGSYEQY
-	TRBD1	TRBV13	TRBJ2-1	ASSLYRGDRPYNEQF
-	TRBD2	TRBV6-4	TRBJ2-1	ASSETSGSYNEQF
-	TRBD1	TRBV7-9	TRBJ1-1	ASREDRGLTEAF
-	-	TRBV4-1	TRBJ1-2	ASSQDQAEALLSYT
-	TRBD1	TRBV5-4	TRBJ1-2	ASRGQGHGYT
-	TRBD1	TRBV5-1	TRBJ2-6	ASSLGGTGGRANVLT
-	TRBD1	TRBV7-6	TRBJ1-2	ASSQFRVGQGLSLYGYT
-	-	TRBV7-3	TRBJ2-1	ASSLSESPYNEQF
-	TRBD2	TRBV5-1	TRBJ2-5	ASSRGSSGGETQY
-	TRBD1	TRBV27	TRBJ2-3	ASSPPGTVRHTDTQY